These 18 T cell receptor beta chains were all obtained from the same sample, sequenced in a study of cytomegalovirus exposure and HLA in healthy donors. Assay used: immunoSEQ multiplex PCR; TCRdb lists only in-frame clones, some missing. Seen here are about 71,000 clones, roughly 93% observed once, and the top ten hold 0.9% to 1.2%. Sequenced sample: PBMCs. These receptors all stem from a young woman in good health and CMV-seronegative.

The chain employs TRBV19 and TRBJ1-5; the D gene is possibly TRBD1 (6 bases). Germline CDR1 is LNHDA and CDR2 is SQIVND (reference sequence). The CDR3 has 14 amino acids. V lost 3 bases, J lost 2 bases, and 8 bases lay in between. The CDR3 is CASSMSGGNQPQHF. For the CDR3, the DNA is TGTGCCAGTAGTATGTCAGGGGGCAATCAGCCCCAGCATTTT.

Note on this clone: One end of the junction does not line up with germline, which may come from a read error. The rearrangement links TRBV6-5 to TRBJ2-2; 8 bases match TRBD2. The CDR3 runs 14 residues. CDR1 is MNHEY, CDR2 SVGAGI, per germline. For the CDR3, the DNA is TGTGCCGGCAGACGGACTAGCAAAGCCGGGGAGCTGTTTTTT. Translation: CAGRRTSKAGELFF.

The CDR3 sequence is CASSQDPGTGGNQPQHF. The CDR3 DNA follows: TGCGCCAGCAGCCAAGATCCCGGGACAGGGGGCAATCAGCCCCAGCATTTT. V is TRBV4-1 and J is TRBJ1-5, with 10 positions matching TRBD1. This CDR3 has 17 residues. Trimming removed 0 bases from V and 2 bases from J; junction bases left unmatched: 4. In germline, CDR1 is MGHRA, CDR2 YSYEKL.

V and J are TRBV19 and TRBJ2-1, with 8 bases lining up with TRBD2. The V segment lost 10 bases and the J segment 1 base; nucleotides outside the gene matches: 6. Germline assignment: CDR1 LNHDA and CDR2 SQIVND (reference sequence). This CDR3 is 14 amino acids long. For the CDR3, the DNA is TGTGCCACCCAGCGGGAGTCATCCTACAATGAGCAGTTCTTC. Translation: CATQRESSYNEQFF. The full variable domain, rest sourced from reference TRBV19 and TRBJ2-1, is DGGITQSPKYLFRKEGQNVTLSCEQNLNHDAMYWYRQDPGQGLRLIYYSQIVNDFQKGDIAEGYSVSREKKESFPLTVTSAQKNPTAFYLCATQRESSYNEQFFGPGTRLTVL.

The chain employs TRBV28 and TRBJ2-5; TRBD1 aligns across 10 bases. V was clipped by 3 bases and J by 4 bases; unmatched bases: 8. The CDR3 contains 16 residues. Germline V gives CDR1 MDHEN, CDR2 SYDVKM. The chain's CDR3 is CASSFSGTGEGETQYF. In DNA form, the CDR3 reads TGTGCCAGCAGTTTCTCTGGGACAGGGGAAGGAGAGACCCAGTACTTC.

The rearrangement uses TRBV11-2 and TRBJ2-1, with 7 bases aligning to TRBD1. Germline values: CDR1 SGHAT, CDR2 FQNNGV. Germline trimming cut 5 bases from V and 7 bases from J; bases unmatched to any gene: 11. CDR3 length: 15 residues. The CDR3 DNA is TGTGCCAGCAGCGAGGGACAGAGAAGGTGGAATGAGCAGTTCTTC. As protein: CASSEGQRRWNEQFF.

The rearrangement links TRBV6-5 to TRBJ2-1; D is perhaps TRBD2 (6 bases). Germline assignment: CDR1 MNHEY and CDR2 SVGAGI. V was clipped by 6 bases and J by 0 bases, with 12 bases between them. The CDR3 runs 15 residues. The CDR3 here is CASRYSGLSYNEQFF. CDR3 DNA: TGTGCCAGCAGGTATAGCGGCCTCTCCTACAATGAGCAGTTCTTC.

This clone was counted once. Here the CDR3 DNA reads TGTGCCAGCAGTTACGGTCGGGAGACCCAGTACTTC. It is translated as CASSYGRETQYF. The chain carries TRBV6-5 and TRBJ2-5; the D is unclear. Germline V CDR1 and CDR2: MNHEY, SVGAGI. V was trimmed by 2 bases and J by 5 bases, leaving 6 bases between them. This CDR3 is 12 amino acids long.

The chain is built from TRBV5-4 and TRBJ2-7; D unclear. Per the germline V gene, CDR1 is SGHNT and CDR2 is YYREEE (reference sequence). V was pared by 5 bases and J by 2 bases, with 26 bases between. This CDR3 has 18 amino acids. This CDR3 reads CASRSSDTPRDLAYEQYF. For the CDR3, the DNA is TGTGCCAGCAGATCCTCCGATACCCCGCGTGATCTGGCCTACGAGCAGTACTTC.

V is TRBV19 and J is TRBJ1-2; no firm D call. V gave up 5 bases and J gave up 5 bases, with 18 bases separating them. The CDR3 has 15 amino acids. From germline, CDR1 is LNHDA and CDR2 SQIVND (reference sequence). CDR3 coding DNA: TGTGCCAGTAGTCCACGCGTCTGGCAGGCGTATGGCTACACCTTC. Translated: CASSPRVWQAYGYTF.

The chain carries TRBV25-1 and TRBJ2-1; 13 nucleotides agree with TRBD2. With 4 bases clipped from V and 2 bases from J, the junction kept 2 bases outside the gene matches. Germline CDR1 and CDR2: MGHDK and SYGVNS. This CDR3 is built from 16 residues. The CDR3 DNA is TGTGCCAGCAGTGCGACTAGCGGGAGGACCTACAATGAGCAGTTCTTC. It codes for CASSATSGRTYNEQFF.

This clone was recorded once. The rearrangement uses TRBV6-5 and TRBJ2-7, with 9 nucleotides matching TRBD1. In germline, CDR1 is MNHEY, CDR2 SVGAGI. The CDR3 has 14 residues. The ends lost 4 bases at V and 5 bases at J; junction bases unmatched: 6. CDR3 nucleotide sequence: TGTGCCAGCAGTTCTCCGGGACAGGGCCACGAGCAGTACTTC. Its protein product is CASSSPGQGHEQYF.

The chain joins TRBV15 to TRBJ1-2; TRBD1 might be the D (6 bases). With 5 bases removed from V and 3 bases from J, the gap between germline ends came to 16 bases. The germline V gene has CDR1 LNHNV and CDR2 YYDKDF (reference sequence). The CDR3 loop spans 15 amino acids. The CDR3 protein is CATSGALDRDYGYTF. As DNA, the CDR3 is TGTGCCACCAGCGGGGCCCTGGACAGAGACTATGGCTACACCTTC.

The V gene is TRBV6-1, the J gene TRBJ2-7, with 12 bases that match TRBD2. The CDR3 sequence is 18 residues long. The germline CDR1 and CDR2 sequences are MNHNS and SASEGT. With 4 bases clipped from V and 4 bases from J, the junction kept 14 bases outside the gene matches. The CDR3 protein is CASSVLAGGPGSLYEQYF. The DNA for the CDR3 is TGTGCCAGCAGTGTCCTAGCGGGAGGGCCCGGATCGTTGTACGAGCAGTACTTC.

The CDR3 reads CATSRDRASGGPPPYF. CDR3 coding DNA: TGTGCCACCAGCAGAGATAGGGCTAGCGGGGGCCCCCCCCCGTATTTT. The chain employs TRBV15 and TRBJ2-3; 10 bases align to TRBD2. J lost 14 bases, V lost 0 bases, and 14 bases had no gene match. Germline CDR1 and CDR2: LNHNV and YYDKDF (reference sequence). This CDR3 has 16 amino acids. Full variable domain (outside the CDR3, taken from reference TRBV15 and TRBJ2-3): DAMVIQNPRYQVTQFGKPVTLSCSQTLNHNVMYWYQQKSSQAPKLLFHYYDKDFNNEADTPDNFQSRRPNTSFCFLDIRSPGLGDTAMYLCATSRDRASGGPPPYFGPGTRLTVL.

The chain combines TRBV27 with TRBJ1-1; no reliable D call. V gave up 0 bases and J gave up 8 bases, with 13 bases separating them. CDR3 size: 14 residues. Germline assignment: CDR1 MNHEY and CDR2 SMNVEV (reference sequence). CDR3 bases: TGTGCCAGCAGTTTATCATTGGCTGGGCCCGAAGCTTTCTTT. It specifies CASSLSLAGPEAFF.

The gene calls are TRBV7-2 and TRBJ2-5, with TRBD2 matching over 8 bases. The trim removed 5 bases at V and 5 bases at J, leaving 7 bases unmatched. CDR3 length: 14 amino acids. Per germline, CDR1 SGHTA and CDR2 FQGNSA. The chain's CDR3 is CASSAPSGSETQYF. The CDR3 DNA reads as TGTGCCAGCAGCGCCCCTAGCGGGTCCGAGACCCAGTACTTC.

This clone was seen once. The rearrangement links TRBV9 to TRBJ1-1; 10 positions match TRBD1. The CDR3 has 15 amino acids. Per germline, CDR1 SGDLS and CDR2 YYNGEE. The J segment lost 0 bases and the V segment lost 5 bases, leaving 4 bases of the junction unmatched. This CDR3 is CASRRTGGLNTEAFF. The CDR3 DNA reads TGTGCCAGCAGACGGACAGGGGGTTTGAACACTGAAGCTTTCTTT.